This TCR beta chain is from a study of CD8 T cells in Susac syndrome. With regard to this clonotype: The target antigen is unknown.

Reverse transcription of about 0.45 to 1 ug RNA was carried out with random hexamers. TCRdb independently ran MiXCR on the immunoSEQ multiplex PCR reads; one entry per CDR3 protein. This sample has approximately 210,000 distinct CDR3 sequences, with about 94% found just once. V dropped 3 bases and J dropped 5; count of bases not matched to a gene: 1. The CDR3 is made up of 14 amino acids. Study outcomes and limitations: Clonal expansion was not observed in the Susac syndrome CD4+ T cell repertoires.

Negative isolation was used for CD8+ and CD4+ T cells, and FACS enrichment was applied to TEMRA cells. Sequencing was done on a sample of CD4+ T cells from PBMCs. This rearrangement joins TRBV12-3 or TRBV12-4 to TRBJ1-6; TRBD1 matches 7 bases. The clonotype was recovered from a human donor with Susac syndrome. CDR3 coding DNA: TGTGCCAGCAGTTTTGGGACAGATAATTCACCCCTCCACTTT. As protein: CASSFGTDNSPLHF.